This TCR beta chain derives from a study of OX40 agonist ivuxolimab in advanced cancers. This CDR3 has 15 residues. The germline V and J ends were trimmed by 0 bases and 1 base, with 10 bases remaining between them. Germline V CDR1 and CDR2: SGHDT, YYEEEE. Profiled with immunoSEQ multiplex PCR; TCRdb holds only in-frame clones, not every one. Of some 76,000 clones in the sample, approximately 93% were seen once. This rearrangement joins TRBV5-6 to TRBJ1-1; D is undetermined. This clonotype originated in an adult with an advanced solid tumor such as melanoma, head and neck, liver or kidney cancer. Sequencing was performed on CD4+ or CD8+ T cells sorted from blood, taken in a trial of the OX40 agonist ivuxolimab. CDR3 protein: CASSLVYLANTEAFF. The CDR3 DNA reads as TGTGCCAGCAGCTTGGTATATTTGGCGAACACTGAAGCTTTCTTT.